A selection of T cell receptor beta chains follows, all from one sample in a study of prognosis after radiotherapy for stage I lung cancer. In TCRdb, the multiplex PCR reads were re-called with MiXCR into one record per CDR3 protein. The repertoire holds over 20,000 distinct CDR3 sequences, with around 40% as singletons. Sequences were derived from PBMCs, sampled before or after stereotactic body radiation therapy (not recorded which). Source of these receptors: a donor over 45 with non-small cell lung cancer. The CDR3 runs from the conserved cysteine through the conserved F or W. Fields, in order: D gene, clone size, V gene, J gene, CDR3 length, CDR3 protein, CDR3 DNA. The D gene is left open where the match is weak. A clone size is listed for some rows: how often the clone was seen (once, few, many), or a class if it is expanded.

D gene: TRBD1; clone size: medium-sized; V gene: TRBV12-3/TRBV12-4; J gene: TRBJ1-6; CDR3 length: 13; CDR3 protein: CASSRDSDSPLHF; CDR3 DNA: TGTGCCAGCAGTCGGGACAGCGACTCACCCCTCCACTTT
D gene: TRBD1; clone size: many; V gene: TRBV4-3; J gene: TRBJ2-1; CDR3 length: 15; CDR3 protein: CASSQDGQGGNEQFF; CDR3 DNA: TGCGCCAGCAGCCAAGACGGACAGGGGGGGAATGAGCAGTTCTTC
D gene: NA; clone size: many; V gene: TRBV7-3; J gene: TRBJ1-1; CDR3 length: 13; CDR3 protein: CASSREIGTEAFF; CDR3 DNA: TGTGCCAGCAGCCGGGAAATCGGAACTGAAGCTTTCTTT
D gene: NA; clone size: many; V gene: TRBV5-1; J gene: TRBJ2-7; CDR3 length: 12; CDR3 protein: CASTGFSYEQYF; CDR3 DNA: TGCGCCAGCACAGGTTTTTCCTACGAGCAGTACTTC
D gene: NA; clone size: NA; V gene: TRBV18; J gene: TRBJ2-7; CDR3 length: 15; CDR3 protein: CASSPDSSYSYEQYF; CDR3 DNA: TGTGCCAGCTCACCGGACAGCTCCTACTCCTACGAGCAGTACTTC
D gene: TRBD2; clone size: NA; V gene: TRBV24-1; J gene: TRBJ2-1; CDR3 length: 15; CDR3 protein: CATSAPVAGDNEQFF; CDR3 DNA: TGTGCCACCAGTGCTCCGGTAGCGGGAGACAATGAGCAGTTCTTC
D gene: NA; clone size: NA; V gene: TRBV20-1; J gene: TRBJ2-1; CDR3 length: 14; CDR3 protein: CSALSFRSYNEQFF; CDR3 DNA: TGCAGTGCTTTGTCCTTTCGCTCCTACAATGAGCAGTTCTTC
D gene: NA; clone size: many; V gene: TRBV9; J gene: TRBJ2-3; CDR3 length: 15; CDR3 protein: CASSVGGAGTDTQYF; CDR3 DNA: TGTGCCAGCAGCGTCGGAGGGGCTGGCACAGATACGCAGTATTTT
D gene: NA; clone size: many; V gene: TRBV6-1; J gene: TRBJ2-2; CDR3 length: 14; CDR3 protein: CASMNSGNTGELFF; CDR3 DNA: TGTGCCAGCATGAATAGCGGGAACACCGGGGAGCTGTTTTTT
D gene: NA; clone size: many; V gene: TRBV19; J gene: TRBJ1-5; CDR3 length: 15; CDR3 protein: CASSIEGTDNQPQHF; CDR3 DNA: TGTGCCAGTAGTATCGAAGGGACGGACAATCAGCCCCAGCATTTT
D gene: TRBD1; clone size: many; V gene: TRBV28; J gene: TRBJ1-2; CDR3 length: 14; CDR3 protein: CASTPGTGLYGYTF; CDR3 DNA: TGTGCCAGCACCCCCGGGACAGGGTTGTATGGCTACACCTTC
D gene: TRBD1; clone size: many; V gene: TRBV19; J gene: TRBJ1-4; CDR3 length: 14; CDR3 protein: CASTDTGGGEKLFF; CDR3 DNA: TGTGCCAGTACGGATACAGGGGGCGGTGAAAAACTGTTTTTT
D gene: NA; clone size: many; V gene: TRBV4-3; J gene: TRBJ2-4; CDR3 length: 11; CDR3 protein: CASRHGNIQYF; CDR3 DNA: TGCGCCAGCAGACACGGAAACATTCAGTACTTC
D gene: NA; clone size: many; V gene: TRBV11-3; J gene: TRBJ2-5; CDR3 length: 14; CDR3 protein: CASSPDPAGETQYF; CDR3 DNA: TGTGCCAGCAGCCCAGACCCGGCGGGCGAGACCCAGTACTTC
D gene: NA; clone size: many; V gene: TRBV30; J gene: TRBJ1-1; CDR3 length: 12; CDR3 protein: CAWSVRIPEAFF; CDR3 DNA: TGTGCCTGGAGTGTACGGATCCCTGAAGCTTTCTTT
D gene: TRBD2; clone size: many; V gene: TRBV9; J gene: TRBJ2-7; CDR3 length: 15; CDR3 protein: CASRAQAAGESEQYF; CDR3 DNA: TGTGCCAGCAGGGCCCAGGCGGCGGGAGAAAGCGAGCAGTACTTC
D gene: NA; clone size: many; V gene: TRBV30; J gene: TRBJ1-5; CDR3 length: 15; CDR3 protein: CAWSQAVNSNQPQHF; CDR3 DNA: TGTGCCTGGAGCCAGGCAGTAAATAGCAATCAGCCCCAGCATTTT
D gene: NA; clone size: many; V gene: TRBV28; J gene: TRBJ1-4; CDR3 length: 13; CDR3 protein: CASSFGHSEKLFF; CDR3 DNA: TGTGCCAGCAGTTTTGGGCACTCCGAAAAACTGTTTTTT
D gene: NA; clone size: many; V gene: TRBV6-2/TRBV6-3; J gene: TRBJ1-2; CDR3 length: 16; CDR3 protein: CASSYSLYRTDYGYTF; CDR3 DNA: TGTGCCAGCAGTTACTCCCTCTACCGGACAGACTATGGCTACACCTTC
D gene: NA; clone size: NA; V gene: TRBV7-2; J gene: TRBJ2-3; CDR3 length: 15; CDR3 protein: CASSFVGAHTDTQYF; CDR3 DNA: TGTGCCAGCAGCTTTGTCGGGGCTCACACAGATACGCAGTATTTT
D gene: NA; clone size: many; V gene: TRBV4-2; J gene: TRBJ2-5; CDR3 length: 12; CDR3 protein: CASSQFLGTQYF; CDR3 DNA: TGTGCCAGCAGCCAATTTTTGGGGACCCAGTACTTC
D gene: NA; clone size: once; V gene: TRBV6-1; J gene: TRBJ2-2; CDR3 length: 15; CDR3 protein: CASSQDSWNTGELFF; CDR3 DNA: TGTGCCAGCAGTCAGGACAGCTGGAACACCGGGGAGCTGTTTTTT
D gene: NA; clone size: NA; V gene: TRBV27; J gene: TRBJ2-3; CDR3 length: 16; CDR3 protein: CASSLECLAHTYTQYF; CDR3 DNA: TGTGCCAGCAGTTTAGAATGTCTAGCGCACACATATACGCAGTATTTT
D gene: TRBD2; clone size: many; V gene: TRBV12-3/TRBV12-4; J gene: TRBJ2-1; CDR3 length: 15; CDR3 protein: CASSPAGGGYNEQFF; CDR3 DNA: TGTGCCAGCAGCCCAGCGGGAGGAGGGTACAATGAGCAGTTCTTC
D gene: NA; clone size: many; V gene: TRBV7-3; J gene: TRBJ2-3; CDR3 length: 13; CDR3 protein: CASSLGGPDTQYF; CDR3 DNA: TGTGCCAGCAGCTTAGGCGGCCCAGATACGCAGTATTTT
D gene: NA; clone size: many; V gene: TRBV28; J gene: TRBJ2-1; CDR3 length: 17; CDR3 protein: CASSPPLSTRRDNEQFF; CDR3 DNA: TGTGCCAGCAGTCCCCCCCTAAGTACTAGGCGGGACAATGAGCAGTTCTTC
D gene: NA; clone size: few; V gene: TRBV20-1; J gene: TRBJ2-5; CDR3 length: 14; CDR3 protein: CSATGYSYQETQYF; CDR3 DNA: TGCAGTGCTACCGGATACTCGTACCAAGAGACCCAGTACTTC
D gene: NA; clone size: many; V gene: TRBV3-1; J gene: TRBJ2-1; CDR3 length: 15; CDR3 protein: CASSQKGGTGGEQFF; CDR3 DNA: TGTGCCAGCAGCCAAAAAGGAGGGACTGGCGGTGAGCAGTTCTTC
D gene: NA; clone size: NA; V gene: TRBV24-1; J gene: TRBJ2-2; CDR3 length: 19; CDR3 protein: CATSDLAVVSGAYTGELFF; CDR3 DNA: TGTGCCACCAGTGATTTGGCCGTTGTGTCAGGTGCCTACACCGGGGAGCTGTTTTTT
D gene: TRBD2; clone size: NA; V gene: TRBV6-1; J gene: TRBJ2-3; CDR3 length: 15; CDR3 protein: CASSDFGLESDTQYF; CDR3 DNA: TGTGCCAGCAGTGACTTCGGACTAGAATCAGATACGCAGTATTTT
D gene: NA; clone size: NA; V gene: TRBV4-1; J gene: TRBJ2-7; CDR3 length: 15; CDR3 protein: CASSQDSTHAYEQYF; CDR3 DNA: TGCGCCAGCAGCCAAGATAGTACACATGCCTACGAGCAGTACTTC
D gene: NA; clone size: once; V gene: TRBV12-3/TRBV12-4; J gene: TRBJ1-2; CDR3 length: 14; CDR3 protein: CTSSPWGGARGYNF; CDR3 DNA: TGTACCAGCAGTCCCTGGGGGGGGGCGCGTGGCTACAACTTC
D gene: NA; clone size: many; V gene: TRBV6-1; J gene: TRBJ1-2; CDR3 length: 14; CDR3 protein: CASSRSPRGIGYTF; CDR3 DNA: TGTGCCAGCAGCCGCTCGCCCAGGGGCATTGGCTACACCTTC
D gene: TRBD1; clone size: many; V gene: TRBV2; J gene: TRBJ2-1; CDR3 length: 15; CDR3 protein: CASSQQGDSYNEQFF; CDR3 DNA: TGTGCCAGCAGCCAACAGGGGGATTCCTACAATGAGCAGTTCTTC
D gene: NA; clone size: many; V gene: TRBV9; J gene: TRBJ2-7; CDR3 length: 15; CDR3 protein: CASSHRGEEWDEQYF; CDR3 DNA: TGTGCCAGCAGTCATAGGGGAGAAGAATGGGACGAGCAGTACTTC
D gene: TRBD1; clone size: many; V gene: TRBV10-3; J gene: TRBJ2-5; CDR3 length: 16; CDR3 protein: CAISDGTGQFGETQYF; CDR3 DNA: TGTGCCATCAGTGACGGGACAGGACAGTTCGGAGAGACCCAGTACTTC
D gene: TRBD1; clone size: many; V gene: TRBV12-3/TRBV12-4; J gene: TRBJ1-4; CDR3 length: 15; CDR3 protein: CASSTEQGVGEKLFF; CDR3 DNA: TGTGCCAGCAGTACAGAACAGGGGGTGGGAGAAAAACTGTTTTTT
D gene: TRBD1; clone size: few; V gene: TRBV11-2; J gene: TRBJ2-7; CDR3 length: 15; CDR3 protein: CASSLDWTGDSGQYF; CDR3 DNA: TGTGCCAGCAGCTTAGACTGGACAGGGGATTCAGGGCAGTACTTC
D gene: TRBD2; clone size: NA; V gene: TRBV5-6; J gene: TRBJ2-7; CDR3 length: 15; CDR3 protein: CASRLDGGLGYEQYF; CDR3 DNA: TGTGCCAGTAGATTGGATGGAGGACTAGGCTACGAGCAGTACTTC
D gene: NA; clone size: NA; V gene: TRBV12-3/TRBV12-4; J gene: TRBJ1-1; CDR3 length: 15; CDR3 protein: CASSFGSVTGTEAFF; CDR3 DNA: TGTGCCAGCAGCTTTGGATCAGTTACCGGGACTGAAGCTTTCTTT
D gene: NA; clone size: once; V gene: TRBV5-1; J gene: TRBJ1-1; CDR3 length: 14; CDR3 protein: CASSSGQMNTEAFF; CDR3 DNA: TGCGCCAGCAGCTCCGGACAGATGAACACTGAAGCTTTCTTT
D gene: NA; clone size: NA; V gene: TRBV20-1; J gene: TRBJ2-3; CDR3 length: 15; CDR3 protein: CSARESGSGTDTQYF; CDR3 DNA: TGCAGTGCTAGAGAATCGGGGAGCGGCACAGATACGCAGTATTTT
D gene: NA; clone size: many; V gene: TRBV9; J gene: TRBJ2-2; CDR3 length: 17; CDR3 protein: CASSVGPGRWDTGELFF; CDR3 DNA: TGTGCCAGCAGCGTAGGTCCGGGGAGATGGGACACCGGGGAGCTGTTTTTT
D gene: NA; clone size: medium-sized; V gene: TRBV12-3/TRBV12-4; J gene: TRBJ1-3; CDR3 length: 14; CDR3 protein: CASSPGEGRNTIYF; CDR3 DNA: TGTGCCAGCAGTCCGGGGGAGGGGCGGAACACCATATATTTT
D gene: NA; clone size: many; V gene: TRBV11-2; J gene: TRBJ1-1; CDR3 length: 14; CDR3 protein: CASSFSGVGTEAFF; CDR3 DNA: TGTGCCAGCAGCTTTAGCGGAGTAGGCACTGAAGCTTTCTTT
D gene: NA; clone size: many; V gene: TRBV28; J gene: TRBJ1-5; CDR3 length: 12; CDR3 protein: CASSQLNQPQHF; CDR3 DNA: TGTGCCAGCAGTCAACTGAATCAGCCCCAGCATTTT
D gene: NA; clone size: many; V gene: TRBV27; J gene: TRBJ2-1; CDR3 length: 14; CDR3 protein: CASRSGTIDNEQFF; CDR3 DNA: TGTGCCAGCAGATCCGGGACGATCGACAATGAGCAGTTCTTC
D gene: TRBD1; clone size: many; V gene: TRBV5-6; J gene: TRBJ2-3; CDR3 length: 15; CDR3 protein: CASSLGGQGVDTQYF; CDR3 DNA: TGTGCCAGCAGCTTGGGGGGACAGGGTGTGGATACGCAGTATTTT
D gene: NA; clone size: NA; V gene: TRBV20-1; J gene: TRBJ1-2; CDR3 length: 12; CDR3 protein: CSADPTVYGYTF; CDR3 DNA: TGCAGTGCTGACCCGACGGTCTATGGCTACACCTTC
D gene: NA; clone size: many; V gene: TRBV28; J gene: TRBJ1-3; CDR3 length: 15; CDR3 protein: CASSLRGADGNTIYF; CDR3 DNA: TGTGCCAGCAGTCTTAGGGGGGCCGATGGAAACACCATATATTTT
D gene: NA; clone size: NA; V gene: TRBV27; J gene: TRBJ1-2; CDR3 length: 13; CDR3 protein: CASRQTGGFGYTF; CDR3 DNA: TGTGCCAGCAGACAGACAGGTGGCTTTGGCTACACCTTC
D gene: TRBD2; clone size: many; V gene: TRBV12-3/TRBV12-4; J gene: TRBJ2-2; CDR3 length: 18; CDR3 protein: CASSLGQGSGSYPGELFF; CDR3 DNA: TGTGCCAGCAGTTTAGGACAAGGGAGCGGGAGTTACCCCGGGGAGCTGTTTTTT
D gene: NA; clone size: once; V gene: TRBV11-3; J gene: TRBJ2-7; CDR3 length: 13; CDR3 protein: CASSEGGSYEQYF; CDR3 DNA: TGTGCCAGCAGCGAAGGGGGATCCTACGAGCAGTACTTC
D gene: TRBD2; clone size: NA; V gene: TRBV2; J gene: TRBJ2-7; CDR3 length: 16; CDR3 protein: CASSAGTSGFSYEQYF; CDR3 DNA: TGTGCCAGCAGCGCCGGGACTAGCGGGTTTTCCTACGAGCAGTACTTC
D gene: NA; clone size: few; V gene: TRBV4-3; J gene: TRBJ2-7; CDR3 length: 14; CDR3 protein: CASSQEGGRREQYF; CDR3 DNA: TGCGCCAGCAGCCAAGAGGGGGGGCGCCGAGAGCAGTACTTC
D gene: NA; clone size: once; V gene: TRBV19; J gene: TRBJ1-2; CDR3 length: 14; CDR3 protein: CASSISQGTYGYTF; CDR3 DNA: TGTGCCAGTAGTATAAGTCAGGGGACCTATGGCTACACCTTC
D gene: TRBD1; clone size: many; V gene: TRBV19; J gene: TRBJ1-5; CDR3 length: 14; CDR3 protein: CASSFDRDRQPQHF; CDR3 DNA: TGTGCCAGTAGTTTCGACAGGGACCGTCAGCCCCAGCATTTT
D gene: TRBD2; clone size: many; V gene: TRBV5-1; J gene: TRBJ2-1; CDR3 length: 14; CDR3 protein: CASSFGLAGNEQFF; CDR3 DNA: TGCGCCAGCAGCTTTGGACTAGCGGGTAATGAGCAGTTCTTC
D gene: TRBD2; clone size: many; V gene: TRBV7-6; J gene: TRBJ2-1; CDR3 length: 16; CDR3 protein: CASSRNLAGGYNEQFF; CDR3 DNA: TGTGCCAGCAGCCGGAATCTAGCGGGAGGGTACAATGAGCAGTTCTTC
D gene: NA; clone size: NA; V gene: TRBV27; J gene: TRBJ2-7; CDR3 length: 15; CDR3 protein: CASSVSIEGRSEQYF; CDR3 DNA: TGTGCCAGCAGCGTTAGTATAGAGGGGAGGAGTGAGCAGTACTTC